A single sample is the source of the 2 T cell receptor beta chains below, sequenced in a study of blood T cell repertoires in COVID-19. Data came from immunoSEQ multiplex PCR; TCRdb stores just in-frame clones and leaves some out. Here the sample spans about 400,000 clones, nearly 90% being singletons. Sequenced material: PBMCs or T cells enriched from blood (not recorded which). The receptors shown here come from a woman aged 25 to 39 who had recovered from COVID-19.

The chain combines TRBV7-9 with TRBJ1-6; weak D call: TRBD1 (6 bases). The germline CDR1 and CDR2 sequences are SEHNR and FQNEAQ (reference sequence). The CDR3 covers 15 residues. V gave up 0 bases and J gave up 10 bases, with 13 bases separating them. DNA for the CDR3: TGTGCCAGCAGCTTAGCGCAGGGGATCGAGTCACCCCTCCACTTT. It codes for CASSLAQGIESPLHF.

The chain is built from TRBV30 and TRBJ1-6; 9 positions agree with TRBD1. This CDR3 is 18 amino acids long. V dropped 4 bases and J dropped 7; count of bases not matched to a gene: 17. Germline CDR1 GTSNPN, CDR2 SVGIG (reference sequence). CDR3 DNA: TGTGCCTGGAACAAAGTGCTTTCCCGCGGGACAGGGAATTCACCCCTCCACTTT. It yields the protein CAWNKVLSRGTGNSPLHF.